This T cell receptor beta chain stems from a study of spatial heterogeneity in lung cancer. The germline gives CDR1 SQVTM, CDR2 ANQGSEA. V lost 4 bases, J lost 3 bases, and 11 bases lay in between. The CDR3 consists of 13 residues. Time point in this sample: blood at routine non-recurrence follow-up after resection. Unsorted samples of tumor, nontumor lung or frozen PBMC had their whole RNA sequenced. TCRdb reanalysed the 5' RACE reads using MiXCR and keeps one entry per CDR3 protein. The repertoire includes 110,000 or so distinct CDR3 sequences, roughly 10% of them detected once, and 20% to 25% sits in the top ten.

The TCR was taken from a female donor with early-stage non-small cell lung cancer. The starting material was PBMCs, obtained at follow-up. The genes are TRBV29-1 and TRBJ2-3, with D possibly matching TRBD2 (7 bases). CDR3 DNA sequence: TGCAGCGTTGTACAGGGAGGGACAGATACGCAGTATTTT. It translates to CSVVQGGTDTQYF.